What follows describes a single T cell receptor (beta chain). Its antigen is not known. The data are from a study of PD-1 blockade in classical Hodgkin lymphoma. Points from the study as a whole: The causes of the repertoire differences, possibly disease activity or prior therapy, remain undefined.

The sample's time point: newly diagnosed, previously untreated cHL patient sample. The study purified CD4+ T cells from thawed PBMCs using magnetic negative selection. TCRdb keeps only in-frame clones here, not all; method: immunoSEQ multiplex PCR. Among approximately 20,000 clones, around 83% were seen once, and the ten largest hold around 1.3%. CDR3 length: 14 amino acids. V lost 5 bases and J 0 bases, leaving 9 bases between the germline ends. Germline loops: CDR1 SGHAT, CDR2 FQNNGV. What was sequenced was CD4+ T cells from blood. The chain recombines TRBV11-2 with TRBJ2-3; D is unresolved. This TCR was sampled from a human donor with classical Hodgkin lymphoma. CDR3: CASSRERSTDTQYF. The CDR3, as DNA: TGTGCCAGCAGCCGCGAGAGGAGCACAGATACGCAGTATTTT.